This is a list of T cell receptor beta chains from one sample in a study of cytomegalovirus exposure and HLA in healthy donors. Profiling relied on immunoSEQ multiplex PCR, and the TCRdb table lists in-frame clones only, not all of them. In the table there are 110,000 or so clones, 75% of which are singletons. The material sequenced was PBMCs. Receptor source: a middle-aged man in good health and CMV-seronegative. CDR3s include the opening cysteine and the closing phenylalanine or tryptophan. Each record gives: D gene, J gene, clone size, V gene, CDR3 protein, CDR3 DNA. A D gene is named only where the DNA matches it firmly. Clone sizes are given selectively: once, few, many, or a class where the clone is expanded.

D: TRBD1; J: TRBJ2-7; size: .; V: TRBV4-1; CDR3: CASSPGQGASYEQYF; DNA: TGCGCCAGCAGCCCGGGACAGGGGGCATCCTACGAGCAGTACTTC
D: TRBD1; J: TRBJ1-5; size: few; V: TRBV28; CDR3: CASSPVRGLQPQHF; DNA: TGTGCCAGCAGTCCTGTCAGGGGGCTTCAGCCCCAGCATTTT
D: .; J: TRBJ2-1; size: .; V: TRBV11-2; CDR3: CASSLVGSTYNEQFF; DNA: TGTGCCAGCAGCTTAGTGGGCAGTACCTACAATGAGCAGTTCTTC
D: .; J: TRBJ2-5; size: few; V: TRBV7-6; CDR3: CASSQSTGLGETQYF; DNA: TGTGCCAGCAGCCAATCGACAGGTCTGGGGGAGACCCAGTACTTC
D: .; J: TRBJ2-7; size: .; V: TRBV11-3; CDR3: CASSPRDIDYEQYF; DNA: TGTGCCAGCAGCCCAAGGGACATCGACTACGAGCAGTACTTC
D: .; J: TRBJ2-6; size: .; V: TRBV2; CDR3: CASTGLGSSGANVLTF; DNA: TGTGCCAGCACAGGGCTGGGTTCCTCTGGGGCCAACGTCCTGACTTTC
D: .; J: TRBJ2-7; size: few; V: TRBV7-2; CDR3: CASSLEGRAFSDEQYF; DNA: TGTGCCAGCAGCTTAGAGGGCAGGGCCTTTTCCGACGAGCAGTACTTC
D: TRBD1; J: TRBJ1-5; size: .; V: TRBV6-5; CDR3: CASRGTVDSNQPQHF; DNA: TGTGCCAGCAGGGGGACAGTTGATAGCAATCAGCCCCAGCATTTT
D: .; J: TRBJ2-4; size: .; V: TRBV27; CDR3: CASSATRNIQYF; DNA: TGTGCCAGCAGTGCTACCCGGAACATTCAGTACTTC
D: TRBD1; J: TRBJ1-5; size: .; V: TRBV19; CDR3: CASSSRTGQSNQPQHF; DNA: TGTGCCAGTAGTTCAAGGACAGGGCAGAGCAATCAGCCCCAGCATTTT
D: TRBD1; J: TRBJ2-7; size: few; V: TRBV5-1; CDR3: CASNPVGNGQGANEQYF; DNA: TGCGCCAGCAATCCCGTGGGGAACGGACAGGGGGCCAACGAGCAGTACTTC
D: TRBD2; J: TRBJ2-7; size: once; V: TRBV27; CDR3: CASSSLRLAAAEQYF; DNA: TGTGCCAGCAGTTCCCTTCGGCTAGCGGCCGCCGAGCAGTACTTC
D: TRBD1; J: TRBJ2-2; size: .; V: TRBV6-5; CDR3: CASRRDRETGELFF; DNA: TGTGCCAGCAGACGGGACAGGGAAACCGGGGAGCTGTTTTTT
D: .; J: TRBJ1-1; size: .; V: TRBV6-5; CDR3: CASSKGVRTEAFF; DNA: TGTGCCAGCAGCAAAGGGGTAAGGACTGAAGCTTTCTTT
D: TRBD1; J: TRBJ2-7; size: .; V: TRBV18; CDR3: CASSGDRDRGRREQYF; DNA: TGTGCCAGCTCAGGGGACCGGGACAGGGGGCGAAGGGAGCAGTACTTC